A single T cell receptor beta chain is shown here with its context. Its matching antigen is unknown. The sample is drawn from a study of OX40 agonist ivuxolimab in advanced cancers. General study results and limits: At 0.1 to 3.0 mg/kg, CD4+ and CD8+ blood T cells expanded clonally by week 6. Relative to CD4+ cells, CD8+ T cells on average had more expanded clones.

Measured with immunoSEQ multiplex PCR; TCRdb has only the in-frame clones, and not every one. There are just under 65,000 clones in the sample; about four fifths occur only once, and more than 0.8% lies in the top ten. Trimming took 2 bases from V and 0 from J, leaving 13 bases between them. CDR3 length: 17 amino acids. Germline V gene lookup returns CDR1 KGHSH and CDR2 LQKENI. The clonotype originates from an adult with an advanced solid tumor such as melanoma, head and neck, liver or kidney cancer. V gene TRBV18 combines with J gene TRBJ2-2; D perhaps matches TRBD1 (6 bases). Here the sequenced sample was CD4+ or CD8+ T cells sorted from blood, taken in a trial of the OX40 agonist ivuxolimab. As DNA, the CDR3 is TGTGCCAGCTCACCAGCTGGGCGGACAGCGAACACCGGGGAGCTGTTTTTT. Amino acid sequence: CASSPAGRTANTGELFF.